This T cell receptor beta chain stems from a study of vaccination and CD4 T cells after COVID-19. The study, taken as a whole, reports: Although the median of SARS-CoV-2-reactive clonotypes rose from around 21 to 38, the change was not significant.

Time point in this sample: late sampling 161 to 241 days after vaccination in three convalescent patients. This sample's treatment: 10-day PBMC culture with coronavirus spike peptide pools or control peptides (ViraFEST assay). Positive PCR tests dated from March to December 2020, predating US Alpha, Beta and Delta variants. With 10 ug/ml peptide pools and roughly 9.4 IU/ml IL-2, PBMCs were cultured at 2 million to 2.5 million per well. These CD4+ T cells came from roughly 11-day cultures by negative selection. Germline V CDR1 and CDR2: KGHSH, LQKENI. The CDR3 has 16 residues. J lost 5 bases, V lost 2 bases, and 11 bases had no gene match. On this clonotype: What it binds is unknown.

Cultured CD4+ T-cell DNA underwent Oncomine TCR Beta short-read sequencing. TCRdb independently ran MiXCR on the PCR reads; one entry per CDR3 protein. The table shows tens of thousands of distinct CDR3 sequences, with 25% to 30% occurring only once. The sample was CD4+ T cells from blood, cultured in vitro, taken about 7 months after SARS-CoV-2 vaccination. The chain recombines TRBV18 with TRBJ2-5, with 7 bases aligning to TRBD2. The clonotype comes from a human donor who had recovered from COVID-19. CDR3 DNA sequence: TGTGCCAGCTCACCATCGATTCTAGCGGCTTTGGAGACCCAGTACTTC. Translated, it gives CASSPSILAALETQYF.